This T cell receptor beta chain was captured by sequencing in a study of blood T cells in healthy people across ages. Together with a sample-barcoded 5' primer, a J-beta primer mix was included in a second PCR lasting about 6 to 12 cycles. TCRdb fed the 5' RACE reads into MiXCR, producing one record per CDR3 protein. The sample contains 1,300,000 or so distinct CDR3 sequences, 55% to 75% of which appear only once. Each sample had at least 6 million PBMCs isolated. The study's findings and limits: Naive T cell percentage showed a strong correlation with the diversity of TCR beta.

About this clonotype: Its matching antigen is unknown.

Material: blood. This receptor was taken from a man between 18 and 29 years old in good health.

The CDR3 sequence: CATSSLLEGEVNQPQHF. The CDR3 nucleotides read TGTGCCACCAGCTCCCTTCTAGAGGGGGAGGTCAATCAGCCCCAGCATTTT. This sequence joins TRBV15 and TRBJ1-5; D perhaps matches TRBD1 (6 bases). The V end was cut by 5 bases, the J end by 3 bases, with 20 bases between. The CDR3 is 17 residues long. Germline V gene data show CDR1 as LNHNV and CDR2 as YYDKDF (reference sequence). The full variable domain, with the rest looked up from reference TRBV15 and TRBJ1-5, is DAMVIQNPRYQVTQFGKPVTLSCSQTLNHNVMYWYQQKSSQAPKLLFHYYDKDFNNEADTPDNFQSRRPNTSFCFLDIRSPGLGDTAMYLCATSSLLEGEVNQPQHFGDGTRLSIL.